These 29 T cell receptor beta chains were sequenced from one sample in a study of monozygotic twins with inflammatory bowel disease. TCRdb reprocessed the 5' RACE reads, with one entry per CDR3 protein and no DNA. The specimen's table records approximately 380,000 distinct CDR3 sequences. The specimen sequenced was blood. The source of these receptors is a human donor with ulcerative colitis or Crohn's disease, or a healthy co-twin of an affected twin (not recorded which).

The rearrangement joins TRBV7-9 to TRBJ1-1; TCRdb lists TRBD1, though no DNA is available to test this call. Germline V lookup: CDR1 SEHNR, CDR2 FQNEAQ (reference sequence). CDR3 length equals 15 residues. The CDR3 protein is CASSLKGVRNTEAFF.

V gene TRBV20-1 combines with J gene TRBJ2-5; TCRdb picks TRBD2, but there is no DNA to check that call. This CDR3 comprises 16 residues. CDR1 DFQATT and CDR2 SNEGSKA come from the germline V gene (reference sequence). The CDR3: CSARDLPSGAWETQYF.

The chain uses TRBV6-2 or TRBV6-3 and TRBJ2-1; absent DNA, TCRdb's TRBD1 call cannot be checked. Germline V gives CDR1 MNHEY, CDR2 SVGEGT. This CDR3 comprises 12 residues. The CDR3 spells CASSNQQYQGFF.

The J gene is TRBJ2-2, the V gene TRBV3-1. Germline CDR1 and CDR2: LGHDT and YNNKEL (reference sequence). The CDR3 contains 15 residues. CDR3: CASSPSPFATGELFF. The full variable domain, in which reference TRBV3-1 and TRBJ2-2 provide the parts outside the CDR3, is DTAVSQTPKYLVTQMGNDKSIKCEQNLGHDTMYWYKQDSKKFLKIMFSYNNKELIINETVPNRFSPKSPDKAHLNLHINSLELGDSAVYFCASSPSPFATGELFFGEGSRLTVL.

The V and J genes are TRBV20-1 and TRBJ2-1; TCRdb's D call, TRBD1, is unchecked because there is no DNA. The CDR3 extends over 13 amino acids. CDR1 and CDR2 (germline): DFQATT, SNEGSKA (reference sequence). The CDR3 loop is CSANPTGGNEQFF.

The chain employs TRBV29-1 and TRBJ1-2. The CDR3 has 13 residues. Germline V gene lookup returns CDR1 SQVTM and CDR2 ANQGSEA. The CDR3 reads CSVDSGLNYGYTF.

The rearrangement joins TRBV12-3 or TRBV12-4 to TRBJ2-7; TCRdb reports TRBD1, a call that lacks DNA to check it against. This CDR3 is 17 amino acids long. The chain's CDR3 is CASSFRVGQLDSYEQYF.

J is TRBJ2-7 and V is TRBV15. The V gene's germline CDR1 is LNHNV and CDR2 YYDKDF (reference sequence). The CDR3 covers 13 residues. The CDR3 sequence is CATSRDASYEQYF.

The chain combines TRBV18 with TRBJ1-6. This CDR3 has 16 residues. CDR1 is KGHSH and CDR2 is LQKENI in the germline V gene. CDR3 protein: CASSLDRSSYNSPLHF.

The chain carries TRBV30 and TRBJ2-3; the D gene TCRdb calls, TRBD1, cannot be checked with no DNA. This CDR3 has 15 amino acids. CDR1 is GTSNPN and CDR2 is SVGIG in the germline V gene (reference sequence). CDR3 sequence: CAWSGLWGRRDTQYF.

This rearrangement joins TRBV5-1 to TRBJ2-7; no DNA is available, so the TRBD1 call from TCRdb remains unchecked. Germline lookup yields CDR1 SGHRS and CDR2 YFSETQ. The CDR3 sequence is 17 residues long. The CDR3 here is CASSLELAGTGGDEQYF.

This chain's CDR3 is CSASGTGERNTEAFF. The V call is TRBV20-1, the J call TRBJ1-1; the TRBD1 assignment by TCRdb is unverifiable without DNA. The germline gives CDR1 DFQATT, CDR2 SNEGSKA (reference sequence). The CDR3 covers 15 residues.

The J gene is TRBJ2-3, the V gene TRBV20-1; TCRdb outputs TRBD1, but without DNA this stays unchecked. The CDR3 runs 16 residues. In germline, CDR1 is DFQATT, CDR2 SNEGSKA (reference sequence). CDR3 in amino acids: CSARALRIGGTDTQYF.

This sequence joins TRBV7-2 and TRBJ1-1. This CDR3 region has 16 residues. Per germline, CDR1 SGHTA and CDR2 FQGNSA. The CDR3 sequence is CASSLAGVVRNTEAFF.

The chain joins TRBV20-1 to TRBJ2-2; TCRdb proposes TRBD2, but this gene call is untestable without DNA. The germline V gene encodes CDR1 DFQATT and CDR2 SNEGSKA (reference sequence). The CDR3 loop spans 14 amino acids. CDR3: CSATSGGVTGELFF.

The CDR3 loop is CASRGQTGTGELFF. The chain couples TRBV6-4 to TRBJ2-2; TCRdb's D call of TRBD1 is untestable without DNA. This CDR3 contains 14 residues. Per the germline V gene, CDR1 is MRHNA and CDR2 is SNTAGT.

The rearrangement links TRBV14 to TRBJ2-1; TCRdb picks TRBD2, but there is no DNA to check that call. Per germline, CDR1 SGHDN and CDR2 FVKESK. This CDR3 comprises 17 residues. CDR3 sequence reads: CASSQGRLAGDYNEQFF.

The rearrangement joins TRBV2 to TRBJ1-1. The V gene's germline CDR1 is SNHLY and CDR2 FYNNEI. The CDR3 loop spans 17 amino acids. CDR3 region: CASQGSDGQISNTEAFF.

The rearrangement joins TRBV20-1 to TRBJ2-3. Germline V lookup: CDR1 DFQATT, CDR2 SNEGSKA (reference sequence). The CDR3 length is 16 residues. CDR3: CSARDRPSGGTDTQYF.

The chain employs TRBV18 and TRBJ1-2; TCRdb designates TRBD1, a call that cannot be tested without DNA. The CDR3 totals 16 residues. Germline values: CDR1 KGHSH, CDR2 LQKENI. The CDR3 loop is CASSPQDRGENYGYTF.

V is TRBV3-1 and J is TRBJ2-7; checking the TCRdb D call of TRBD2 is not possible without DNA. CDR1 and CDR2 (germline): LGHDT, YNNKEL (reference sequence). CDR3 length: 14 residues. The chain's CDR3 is CASSIGGAAYEQYF.

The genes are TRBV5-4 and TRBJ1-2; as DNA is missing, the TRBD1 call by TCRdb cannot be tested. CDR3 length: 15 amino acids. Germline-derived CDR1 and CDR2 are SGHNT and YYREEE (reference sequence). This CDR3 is CASSLRAGGTGGYTF. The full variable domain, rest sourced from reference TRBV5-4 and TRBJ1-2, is ETGVTQSPTHLIKTRGQQVTLRCSSQSGHNTVSWYQQALGQGPQFIFQYYREEENGRGNFPPRFSGLQFPNYSSELNVNALELDDSALYLCASSLRAGGTGGYTFGSGTRLTVV.

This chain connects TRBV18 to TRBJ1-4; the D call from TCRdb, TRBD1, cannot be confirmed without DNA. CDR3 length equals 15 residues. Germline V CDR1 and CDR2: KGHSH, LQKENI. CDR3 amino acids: CASSPVTGTANKLFF.

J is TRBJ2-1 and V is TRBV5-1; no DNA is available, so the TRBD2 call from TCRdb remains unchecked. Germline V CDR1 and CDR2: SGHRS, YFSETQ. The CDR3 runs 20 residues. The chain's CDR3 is CASSRSKLLAGGPVGNEQFF.

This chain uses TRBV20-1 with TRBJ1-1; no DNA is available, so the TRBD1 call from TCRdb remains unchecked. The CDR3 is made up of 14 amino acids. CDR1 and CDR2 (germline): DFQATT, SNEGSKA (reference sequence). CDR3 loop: CSAAPRTGGTEAFF.

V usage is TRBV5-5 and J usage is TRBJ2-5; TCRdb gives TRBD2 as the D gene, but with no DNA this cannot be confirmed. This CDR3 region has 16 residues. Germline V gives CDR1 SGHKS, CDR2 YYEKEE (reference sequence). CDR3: CASSSFVSGGPKTQYF.

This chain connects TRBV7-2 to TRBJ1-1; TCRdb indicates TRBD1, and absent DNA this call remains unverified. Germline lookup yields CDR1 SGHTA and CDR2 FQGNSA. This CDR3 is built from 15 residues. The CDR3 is CASSLRTAENTEAFF.

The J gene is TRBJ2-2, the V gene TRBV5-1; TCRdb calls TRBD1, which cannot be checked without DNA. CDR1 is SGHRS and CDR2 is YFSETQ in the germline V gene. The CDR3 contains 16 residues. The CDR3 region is CASSFLSGDVTGELFF. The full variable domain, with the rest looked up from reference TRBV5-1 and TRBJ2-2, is KAGVTQTPRYLIKTRGQQVTLSCSPISGHRSVSWYQQTPGQGLQFLFEYFSETQRNKGNFPGRFSGRQFSNSRSEMNVSTLELGDSALYLCASSFLSGDVTGELFFGEGSRLTVL.

CDR3 in amino acids: CASSASAGGYGYTF. The chain employs TRBV5-5 and TRBJ1-2. The CDR3 contains 14 residues. Germline values: CDR1 SGHKS, CDR2 YYEKEE (reference sequence). Using reference TRBV5-5 and TRBJ1-2 for the parts outside the CDR3, the full variable domain is DAGVTQSPTHLIKTRGQQVTLRCSPISGHKSVSWYQQVLGQGPQFIFQYYEKEERGRGNFPDRFSARQFPNYSSELNVNALLLGDSALYLCASSASAGGYGYTFGSGTRLTVV.